Presented here are 31 T cell receptor beta chains from one specimen sequenced in a study of blood T cell repertoires in COVID-19. The repertoire was sequenced with immunoSEQ multiplex PCR; TCRdb's copy has only in-frame clones and lacks some. This table holds about 430,000 clones, more than 70% found once. The sequencing input was PBMCs or T cells enriched from blood (not recorded which). The source is a woman aged 18-29 years who had been exposed to COVID-19.

A few counts support this clone. The chain combines TRBV10-2 with TRBJ1-2, with 10 bases aligning to TRBD1. V shed 7 bases, J shed 4 bases, and the junction held 9 bases outside the gene matches. The CDR3 has 15 residues. CDR1 and CDR2 (germline): WSHSY, SAAADI. The CDR3 region is CASTRSGDRGYGYTF. CDR3 DNA: TGCGCCAGCACCCGATCGGGGGACAGGGGCTATGGCTACACCTTC.

This clone was found once. The chain joins TRBV29-1 to TRBJ2-1; D possibly corresponds to TRBD1 (6 bases). Trimming removed 3 bases at V and 2 bases at J, with 8 bases between. Germline loops: CDR1 SQVTM, CDR2 ANQGSEA. CDR3 length: 13 residues. The CDR3 DNA reads as TGCAGCGTTGACAGGGGTACCTACAATGAGCAGTTCTTC. It translates to CSVDRGTYNEQFF.

This rearrangement joins TRBV4-1 to TRBJ1-4; 7 bases are a match to TRBD1. Germline CDR1 MGHRA, CDR2 YSYEKL. The V gene end was trimmed by 0 bases and the J gene end by 2 bases; junction bases not matched to a gene: 3. CDR3 length: 16 amino acids. CDR3 in DNA: TGCGCCAGCAGCCAAGACTTCAGGGGGACTAATGAAAAACTGTTTTTT. It is translated as CASSQDFRGTNEKLFF.

The chain has TRBV19 and TRBJ2-1; TRBD2 matches at 9 bases. Germline V CDR1 and CDR2: LNHDA, SQIVND (reference sequence). The CDR3 runs to 15 residues. V shed 1 base, J shed 6 bases, and the junction held 4 bases outside the gene matches. DNA of the CDR3: TGTGCCAGTAGTATAGGGGGGACTAGCCGCAATGAGCAGTTCTTC. It translates to CASSIGGTSRNEQFF.

This clone was seen once. A read error may produce the germline difference seen at one junction end. The V and J genes are TRBV2 and TRBJ2-7; perhaps TRBD2 as D (5 bases). Germline CDR1 is SNHLY and CDR2 is FYNNEI. The CDR3 contains 14 residues. CDR3 coding DNA: TGTGCCAGCAGTGAACGACTACTCTCCCACGAGCAGTACTTC. Protein sequence: CASSERLLSHEQYF.

This chain joins TRBV10-3 and TRBJ1-3; D gene unclear. CDR3 length: 16 amino acids. V shed 2 bases and J shed 1 base, with 12 bases lying between them. Germline V gives CDR1 ENHRY, CDR2 SYGVKD. CDR3 DNA sequence: TGTGCCATCAGTGAGGGAGCAGCTCGGTCTGGAAACACCATATATTTT. Translation: CAISEGAARSGNTIYF.

This clone was seen a single time. The rearrangement joins TRBV7-9 to TRBJ2-1, with 9 bases that match TRBD1. The CDR3 is 17 residues long. CDR1 and CDR2 from the germline V gene are SEHNR and FQNEAQ (reference sequence). V lost 5 bases, J lost 8 bases, and 16 bases stayed unmatched. CDR3 sequence (DNA): TGTGCCAGCAGCCTCGAGGGACAGGGTAAAAGGAGCTATGAGCAGTTCTTC. Translating it yields CASSLEGQGKRSYEQFF.

This chain joins TRBV28 and TRBJ2-2, with TRBD2 as a possible D gene (5 bases). Germline V lookup: CDR1 MDHEN, CDR2 SYDVKM. V was pared by 2 bases and J by 7 bases, with 8 bases between. The CDR3 has 13 amino acids. The CDR3 DNA reads as TGTGCCAGCAGTTTAACTAGGGTCGGGGAGCTGTTTTTT. Translated: CASSLTRVGELFF.

The rearrangement links TRBV6-4 to TRBJ2-3; D is possibly TRBD2 (7 bases). V lost 0 bases, J lost 0 bases, and 10 bases lay in between. The CDR3 totals 16 residues. Germline V lookup: CDR1 MRHNA, CDR2 SNTAGT. The CDR3 region is CASSDSRGGSTDTQYF. The CDR3 coding sequence is TGTGCCAGCAGTGACTCGAGGGGGGGGAGCACAGATACGCAGTATTTT.

The chain is built from TRBV5-1 and TRBJ1-3, with 7 bases fitting TRBD1. Germline V CDR1 and CDR2: SGHRS, YFSETQ. V trimming: 0 bases; J trimming: 4 bases; junction bases outside the gene matches: 4. The CDR3 loop spans 15 amino acids. In nucleotides, the CDR3 is TGCGCCAGCAGCTTGGCGACAGGGTCAGGAAACACCATATATTTT. Its protein is CASSLATGSGNTIYF.

The V call is TRBV4-2, the J call TRBJ2-3, with TRBD2 matching 10 bases. V gave up 1 base and J gave up 1 base; unmatched junction bases: 8. Germline V gives CDR1 LGHNA, CDR2 YNFKEQ. The CDR3 length is 18 residues. CDR3 region: CASSQVASGRAGTDTQYF. In nucleotides, the CDR3 is TGTGCCAGCAGCCAAGTGGCTAGCGGGAGAGCGGGCACAGATACGCAGTATTTT.

The gene calls are TRBV7-8 and TRBJ2-3; D gene uncertain. Trimming removed 5 bases from V and 4 bases from J, with 10 bases in between. Germline-derived CDR1 and CDR2 are SGHVS and FQNEAQ. The CDR3 contains 13 residues. The CDR3 loop is CASSVLSADTQYF. In nucleotides, the CDR3 is TGTGCCAGCAGCGTTCTGTCGGCAGATACGCAGTATTTT.

The V call is TRBV6-1, the J call TRBJ2-5; TRBD1 is a possible D gene (6 bases). The CDR3 consists of 16 residues. In germline, CDR1 is MNHNS, CDR2 SASEGT. Trimming left V 3 bases short and J 2 bases short, with 16 bases between. This CDR3 reads CASSDRAGVSQETQYF. CDR3 bases: TGTGCCAGCAGTGATCGGGCAGGGGTGAGTCAAGAGACCCAGTACTTC.

This rearrangement joins TRBV5-1 to TRBJ2-1, with D perhaps TRBD2 (6 bases). This CDR3 has 15 residues. V was pared by 2 bases and J by 5 bases, with 14 bases between. CDR1 is SGHRS and CDR2 is YFSETQ in the germline V gene. CDR3 in DNA: TGCGCCAGCAGCTTACACGGCGGGGTTGACAATGAGCAGTTCTTC. As protein: CASSLHGGVDNEQFF.

The chain employs TRBV2 and TRBJ2-2; tentative D call: TRBD2 (7 bases). The V end lost 4 bases, the J end lost 4 bases, and 13 bases lay between the germline ends. This CDR3 has 15 amino acids. CDR1 is SNHLY and CDR2 is FYNNEI in the germline V gene. The CDR3 DNA is TGTGCCAGCAGTGTCGCGGGGGCCCGCACCGGGGAGCTGTTTTTT. This translates into CASSVAGARTGELFF.

This CDR3 reads CASSFGLAGHSEQYF. CDR3 nucleotide sequence: TGCGCCAGCAGCTTCGGACTAGCGGGACACAGCGAGCAGTACTTC. J is TRBJ2-7 and V is TRBV4-1, with TRBD2 matching over 12 bases. This CDR3 contains 15 residues. J gave up 6 bases and V 5 bases, and 8 bases lay outside the gene matches. The germline V gene encodes CDR1 MGHRA and CDR2 YSYEKL.

V is TRBV2 and J is TRBJ2-3; TRBD1 is a possible D gene (6 bases). The germline V gene has CDR1 SNHLY and CDR2 FYNNEI. The CDR3 loop spans 14 amino acids. V dropped 6 bases and J dropped 4 bases, with 14 bases sitting between them. The CDR3 DNA sequence: TGTGCCAGCAGGAAAGAACAGGGTCCAGATACGCAGTATTTT. It encodes CASRKEQGPDTQYF.

This clone was seen only once. The V and J genes are TRBV12-3 or TRBV12-4 and TRBJ2-7; D ambiguous. V dropped 3 bases and J dropped 4 bases, with 7 bases sitting between them. The CDR3 is made up of 12 amino acids. The CDR3 sequence: CASSLLSYEQYF. CDR3 bases: TGTGCCAGCAGTTTGTTGTCATACGAGCAGTACTTC.

The rearrangement joins TRBV7-9 to TRBJ1-2; 12 bases match TRBD1. Per the germline V gene, CDR1 is SEHNR and CDR2 is FQNEAQ (reference sequence). V gave up 3 bases and J gave up 6 bases; unmatched junction bases: 8. The CDR3 loop spans 16 amino acids. Written as DNA, the CDR3 is TGTGCCAGCAGCTTGACTAGGGGACAGGGGGCGAATGGCTACACCTTC. As protein: CASSLTRGQGANGYTF.

J is TRBJ2-1 and V is TRBV2; 10 bases agree with TRBD2. The junction had 11 bases not matched to a gene; V was cut back by 2 bases and J by 7 bases. The CDR3 loop spans 17 amino acids. Germline loops: CDR1 SNHLY, CDR2 FYNNEI. The CDR3 protein is CASSESLAGVQGNEQFF. CDR3 nucleotides: TGTGCCAGCAGTGAAAGTCTAGCGGGAGTCCAAGGGAATGAGCAGTTCTTC. Using reference TRBV2 and TRBJ2-1 for the parts outside the CDR3, the full variable domain is EPEVTQTPSHQVTQMGQEVILRCVPISNHLYFYWYRQILGQKVEFLVSFYNNEISEKSEIFDDQFSVERPDGSNFTLKIRSTKLEDSAMYFCASSESLAGVQGNEQFFGPGTRLTVL.

V gene TRBV2 combines with J gene TRBJ1-5; weak D call: TRBD1 (6 bases). The CDR3 sequence is 15 residues long. Germline lookup yields CDR1 SNHLY and CDR2 FYNNEI. The V gene lost 3 bases and the J gene lost 2 bases, with 11 bases spanning the gap. The CDR3 reads CASSDGGLGNQPQHF. DNA of the CDR3: TGTGCCAGCAGTGACGGGGGGCTTGGCAATCAGCCCCAGCATTTT.

A few counts support this clone. Other DNA sequences in the same sample also yield this CDR3. The CDR3 nucleotides read TGTGCCAGCTCACCTGCTAGCGGAGGAGCCTACGAGCAGTACTTC. This translates into CASSPASGGAYEQYF. The chain joins TRBV18 to TRBJ2-7; TRBD2 agrees at 7 bases. CDR3 length: 15 amino acids. Germline V gives CDR1 KGHSH, CDR2 LQKENI. Trimming took 3 bases from V and 2 from J; bases not matched to a gene: 7.

The rearrangement links TRBV3-1 (or the pseudogene TRBV3-2) to TRBJ2-7, with a possible D match to TRBD2 (5 bases). This CDR3 contains 17 residues. Germline V CDR1 and CDR2: LGHDT, YNNKEL (reference sequence). Deletions cut 1 base from V and 3 bases from J, with 19 bases between. CDR3 sequence (DNA): TGTGCCAGCAGCCAAGTAGGCGGTAGTCTAGCCCGCTACGAGCAGTACTTC. As protein: CASSQVGGSLARYEQYF.

The count of this clone is one. V is TRBV28 and J is TRBJ2-7; D might be TRBD2 (6 bases). CDR1 and CDR2 from the germline V gene are MDHEN and SYDVKM. The ends were cut back, 6 bases at V and 1 base at J, with 13 bases in the middle. This CDR3 spans 14 amino acids. The CDR3 sequence is CASRGAGGSYEQYF. Written as DNA, the CDR3 is TGTGCCAGCAGAGGCGCAGGAGGGTCCTACGAGCAGTACTTC.

The gene calls are TRBV29-1 and TRBJ1-2; D perhaps matches TRBD1 (5 bases). Germline CDR1 SQVTM, CDR2 ANQGSEA. CDR3 size: 13 residues. Deletions cut 6 bases from V and 3 bases from J, with 14 bases between. The CDR3, as DNA: TGCAGCGTCGGGGGGACGCTTGACTATGGCTACACCTTC. Its translation: CSVGGTLDYGYTF.

The rearrangement links TRBV5-1 to TRBJ1-2, with D perhaps matching TRBD1 (5 bases). V lost 0 bases, J lost 5 bases, and 8 bases lay in between. The CDR3 is 13 residues long. Germline V gives CDR1 SGHRS, CDR2 YFSETQ. The CDR3 is CASSLDAGYGYTF. The CDR3 DNA follows: TGCGCCAGCAGCTTGGATGCAGGGTATGGCTACACCTTC.

This rearrangement joins TRBV9 to TRBJ2-5; D is possibly TRBD2 (6 bases). The germline V gene encodes CDR1 SGDLS and CDR2 YYNGEE. Trimming pared 0 bases from V and 6 bases from J, leaving 18 bases between. The CDR3 loop spans 16 amino acids. CDR3 nucleotide sequence: TGTGCCAGCAGCGTAGTAGCGGACTTTACGACCCAGACCCAGTACTTC. Translation: CASSVVADFTTQTQYF. Filled out from reference TRBV9 and TRBJ2-5, the complete variable domain reads DSGVTQTPKHLITATGQRVTLRCSPRSGDLSVYWYQQSLDQGLQFLIQYYNGEERAKGNILERFSAQQFPDLHSELNLSSLELGDSALYFCASSVVADFTTQTQYFGPGTRLLVL.

The chain recombines TRBV2 with TRBJ2-5, with TRBD2 matching over 7 bases. V was pared by 7 bases and J by 4 bases, with 9 bases of the junction left unmatched. The CDR3 contains 14 residues. Germline V gene data show CDR1 as SNHLY and CDR2 as FYNNEI. The CDR3 protein is CASKTGRSGETQYF. The CDR3 coding sequence is TGTGCCAGCAAGACCGGGAGGTCCGGAGAGACCCAGTACTTC.

The CDR3 is CAISEAGGDEKLFF. The CDR3 DNA is TGTGCCATCAGTGAGGCGGGGGGTGATGAAAAACTGTTTTTT. The rearrangement links TRBV10-3 to TRBJ1-4, with D possibly matching TRBD1 (5 bases). V was clipped by 2 bases and J by 6 bases, with 10 bases between them. CDR1 ENHRY and CDR2 SYGVKD come from the germline V gene. The length of the CDR3 is 14 residues.

This clone was observed a single time. The chain uses TRBV7-2 and TRBJ2-7; 10 positions match TRBD2. The CDR3 loop spans 17 amino acids. Germline CDR1 is SGHTA and CDR2 is FQGNSA. J was trimmed by 3 bases and V by 3 bases; bases with no gene match: 11. The CDR3 spells CASSFVTSGVGDYEQYF. CDR3 in DNA: TGTGCCAGCAGCTTTGTCACTAGCGGGGTGGGTGACTACGAGCAGTACTTC. Complete variable domain (other parts from reference TRBV7-2 and TRBJ2-7): GAGVSQSPSNKVTEKGKDVELRCDPISGHTALYWYRQSLGQGLEFLIYFQGNSAPDKSGLPSDRFSAERTGGSVSTLTIQRTQQEDSAVYLCASSFVTSGVGDYEQYFGPGTRLTVT.

DNA of the CDR3: TGTGCCAGCAGCTTAGCCGGACAGGGGATGTTGATGACCGGGGAGCTGTTTTTT. This codes for CASSLAGQGMLMTGELFF. The chain uses TRBV7-9 and TRBJ2-2; 9 bases fit TRBD1. The trim removed 0 bases at V and 5 bases at J, leaving 10 bases unmatched. Germline V lookup: CDR1 SEHNR, CDR2 FQNEAQ (reference sequence). This CDR3 is built from 18 residues.